The T cell receptor beta chain under discussion was sequenced for a study of blood T cells in healthy people across ages (dated by TCRdb to the mid-2010s). With respect to the entire study: In model experiments, template switching captured roughly one uniquely barcoded TCR beta cDNA molecule for every two T cells. Using deep sequencing normalized with unique cDNA molecular identifiers, the study measured how TCR beta repertoire diversity changes with age. The donors were split into four age groups: young (average around 15 years), middle-aged (over 35), aged (more than 60) and long-lived (82). For two donors (one aged 18 to 29 and one aged 80 or older), the study analyzed two additional independent replicas of 1 million unique cDNA reads from the same blood draw.

To note about this clonotype: Its antigen remains unidentified. There are no base qualities to consult, and no much larger clone falls within one base.

Library preparation was by 5' RACE. The sequencer was an Illumina HiSeq 2500. A second PCR of about 7 to 12 cycles was performed with a sample-barcoded 5' primer and a J-beta primer mix. A template-switch 5' adaptor carrying 12 random nucleotides introduced a unique molecular identifier onto each TCR beta cDNA molecule. Each sample yielded at least 3 million CDR3-containing paired-end reads. All of the RNA was converted into first-strand cDNA using the Mint cDNA synthesis kit, with a TRBC-specific oligonucleotide serving as the primer. All cDNA was treated with uracil-DNA glycosylase and then went through a first 18-cycle PCR with the universal primers M1SS and BC2_uni_R. The authors processed their data as follows. For normalization, 1 million high-quality reads were randomly selected from each sample, with every read carrying a distinct molecular identifier. Reads with shared molecular identifiers were discarded instead of being binned into consensus sequences. MiTCR, with a Q25 quality threshold and the strictest error-elimination algorithm, was used for CDR3 identification, clonotype clustering and error correction. Lower-bound total TCR beta diversity was estimated with a nonparametric unseen species model using Euler transformation. The raw public reads went through TCRdb reprocessing: fastp at Q25, MiXCR clone calling, in-frame beta chains kept. Each CDR3 protein gets just one entry, which takes the most common genes and DNA from the rows behind it. It is TCRdb's table, rather than the study itself, that gives the V and J calls and clone size. In this sample the table shows over a million distinct CDR3 sequences, approximately 26% of which occur a single time. About 0.69% of the sample belongs to the ten largest clones.

Systemically healthy Caucasian individuals from Russia, 35 to 40 in total and aged roughly 6 to 90 years, were included as donors. Each donor gave about 11 milliliters of peripheral blood, drawn into EDTA-treated Vacutainer tubes. Ficoll-Paque density-gradient centrifugation was used to isolate PBMCs, with at least 6 million per sample. Trizol reagent was used to extract total RNA from PBMCs, with at least 6 micrograms per sample. The percentages of naive CD45RAhigh/CD27high T cells were determined by flow cytometry on a PBMC aliquot from every donor. Relative to germline, V is 3 bases shorter and J is 8 bases shorter, with 22 bases between their ends. Spanning cysteine to phenylalanine, the CDR3 consists of 16 amino acids. The CDR3 DNA has 48 bases and is translated from base 1. The full study reports these points: Compared with the aged group, more naive CD4+ T cells, fewer expanded clones and increased TCR diversity were shown by the long-lived group, suggesting age selection. Because the CMV infection status of the donors was unknown, age-related changes in expanded clonotypes may potentially have been confounded. There was a strong correlation between observed TCR beta diversity and the percentage of naive T cells measured by flow cytometry. Estimates of total diversity based on one million sequenced T cells were considered lower bounds and underestimates. As age increased, observed TCR beta diversity per million T cells dropped in a roughly linear way, and a significant reduction was already evident by age 40. Bulk unsorted PBMC profiling prevented conclusive comparison of naive and antigen-experienced compartments.

The sample was also reused in another study, on T cells of mothers and their children. As described in the second report: The donors were nine systemically healthy Caucasian individuals, made up of three mothers and their six children. cDNA synthesis used all of the extracted RNA, with roughly 1.6 ug of RNA in each 15 ul reaction. In the second PCR, sample barcodes and 2-4 random nucleotides were introduced via the M1S primer. Over 8 million TCR beta CDR3 reads were obtained for each mother, and some 3.1 million reads were obtained for each child. Thymic selection shapes the output of TCR recombination in a similar way in related and unrelated pairs, and inherited differences have a minor effect. Related mother-child pairs always showed normalized repertoire overlap that was slightly higher than in unrelated mother-child pairs, though the difference was never significant. With a sensitivity of approximately 100 clones per million clonotypes, no persistent microchimeric T cell clones were detected. To look for features that set related mother-child pairs apart from unrelated individuals, the researchers ran deep NGS to compare the TCR beta repertoires of mothers and children. On average, the children were roughly 12 +/- 4 years old, while the mothers were 40 +/- 4 years old. After adapters were ligated using NEBNext reagents, the libraries underwent 100+100 nt paired-end sequencing on an Illumina HiSeq 2000. To avoid cross-contamination, the mother libraries and the child libraries were prepared a month apart and sequenced in separate runs. Between roughly 500,000 and 2,300,000 distinct TCR beta clonotypes were identified per donor. Naive TCR beta clonotypes were estimated from low-frequency clonotypes matched to each donor's FACS-determined naive share, without sorting.

This clonotype originated in a girl aged 2 to 10 in good health. Sequencing used blood. The V gene is TRBV12-3 or TRBV12-4 and the J gene is TRBJ1-2; too little of a D gene remains to name it. CDR3 loop: CASSFEGPLPLWGYTF. The DNA reads TGTGCCAGCAGTTTCGAAGGGCCTCTACCTCTATGGGGCTACACCTTC.